The clone carrying this T cell receptor (beta chain) has only a few counts. Its antigen is undetermined. Germline V lookup: CDR1 GTSNPN, CDR2 SVGIG (reference sequence). The CDR3 loop spans 14 amino acids. J gave up 5 bases and V 5 bases, and 8 bases lay outside the gene matches. This entry belongs to a study of a mutant IDH1 vaccine in newly diagnosed glioma. On the study more broadly: Eight vaccinations were given in weeks 1, 3, 5, 7, 11, 15, 19 and 23. Of the patients given treatment, roughly 60% were male and roughly 38% were female, and a mean age of about 40 years was recorded. Patients got radiotherapy, temozolomide, or both beforehand, and most got both.

Profiling relied on immunoSEQ multiplex PCR, and the TCRdb table lists in-frame clones only, not all of them. The data show roughly 70,000 clones, approximately 84% seen once. Time point denoted: week 11, during vaccination. Each dose of the vaccine consisted of 300 ug of mutant IDH1 20-mer peptide, with topical imiquimod. The sequence derives from a woman aged 45-60 years with glioma. The J gene is TRBJ2-2, the V gene TRBV30; 7 bases agree with TRBD1. Sequences were derived from PBMCs, sampled from a glioma patient whose treatment included an IDH1 peptide vaccine. In DNA form, the CDR3 reads TGTGCCTGGGAAGGACCAGGGGGTACCGGGGAGCTGTTTTTT. Its protein product is CAWEGPGGTGELFF.